The TCR beta chain described here comes from a study of blood T cell repertoires in COVID-19. The V gene end was trimmed by 6 bases and the J gene end by 6 bases; junction bases not matched to a gene: 5. The CDR3 consists of 13 residues. The data were produced by immunoSEQ multiplex PCR, yet TCRdb's version contains in-frame clones alone and is incomplete. The table has approximately 200,000 clones, roughly 89% seen once. Sequences were obtained from peripheral blood. The clonotype was recovered from a man between 60 and 70 years old who had recovered from COVID-19. The genes are TRBV12-3 or TRBV12-4 and TRBJ2-1, with 7 bases that match TRBD1. In DNA form, the CDR3 reads TGTGCCAGCAGCTCACAGGGGATCAATGAGCAGTTCTTC. Protein sequence: CASSSQGINEQFF.